This T cell receptor (beta chain) originates from a study of STAT5B mutations in CD4+ large granular lymphocyte leukemia. Regarding the study as a whole: No patients shared main leukemic clonotypes, though roughly 27% appeared at low frequency elsewhere.

Control samples were healthy donors' buffy coats. As processed by the authors: The detection floor for productive clonotype frequency was 2.59 x 10-5. The repertoire was sequenced with immunoSEQ multiplex PCR; TCRdb's copy has only in-frame clones and lacks some. That table gives V, J and clone size, and the DNA gave D and trimming. The sample carries approximately 20,000 clones, around 76% recorded once. With regard to this clone: Its antigen is undetermined.

The sequencing sample was made of CD4+ T cells from blood buffy coats. The origin of this receptor is a human donor in good health.

CDR3 nucleotide sequence: TGTGCCAGCTTTCCGACACCCCAGGCAGAGACCCAGTACTTC. Translating it yields CASFPTPQAETQYF. V is TRBV18 and J is TRBJ2-5; D not resolved. Deletions cut 7 bases from V and 4 bases from J, with 16 bases between. Germline V lookup: CDR1 KGHSH, CDR2 LQKENI. The CDR3 contains 14 residues.